These T cell receptor beta chains were read from a single sample in a study of blood T cells in healthy people across ages. MiXCR, run by TCRdb on the 5' RACE reads, gives a single entry per CDR3 protein. The table shows 920,000 or so distinct CDR3 sequences, with 35% to 55% occurring only once. Sequencing used blood. These receptors originate from a woman aged 55-69 years in good health. Each CDR3 is given with its conserved first and last residue. D genes are given only for firm matches. For some rows the clone size is stated as once, few or many, or as a class when expanded; others skip it.

v_gene	abundance	j_gene	d_gene	CDR3nt	CDR3aa
TRBV27	few	TRBJ2-5	-	TGTGCCAGCAGACCCACTCCCAGGAAAGAGACCCAGTACTTC	CASRPTPRKETQYF
TRBV4-2	few	TRBJ2-7	TRBD2	TGTGCCAGCAGCCAGTCCGGGACTACATCCTACGAGCAGTACTTC	CASSQSGTTSYEQYF
TRBV20-1	once	TRBJ2-4	-	TGCAGTGCTCGGAGGGGCGGGATAGCCAAAAACATTCAGTACTTC	CSARRGGIAKNIQYF
TRBV4-1	few	TRBJ1-2	-	TGCGCCAGCAGCCATTGGGGAGGGAATGGCTACACCTTC	CASSHWGGNGYTF
TRBV3-1	-	TRBJ2-1	-	TGTGCCAGCAGCCAACTTGCGGGCTCCTACAATGAGCAGTTCTTC	CASSQLAGSYNEQFF
TRBV14	once	TRBJ1-4	-	TGTGCCAGCAGCCAAGCTTCGAGGCAAGGGGAACTGTTTTTT	CASSQASRQGELFF
TRBV7-6	once	TRBJ2-1	TRBD2	TGTGCCAGCAGCTTATCGGATGGGGGAGGGAATGAGCAGTTCTTC	CASSLSDGGGNEQFF
TRBV5-1	-	TRBJ2-1	TRBD1	TGCGCCAGCAGCTCAGCGGGACAGGGGAACAATGAGCAGTTCTTC	CASSSAGQGNNEQFF
TRBV9	few	TRBJ2-1	TRBD2	TGTGCCAGCAGCGAACAACCGGGACTAGCGGTTGAGCAGTTCTTC	CASSEQPGLAVEQFF
TRBV28	-	TRBJ2-4	TRBD1	TGTGCCAGTTTTAGGGGGCCTCGGGGCAAAAACATTCAGTACTTC	CASFRGPRGKNIQYF
TRBV20-1	-	TRBJ2-7	-	TGCAGTGCGACCAGGCGGGACCTCAACGCCTACGAGCAGTACTTC	CSATRRDLNAYEQYF
TRBV9	few	TRBJ2-5	-	TGTGCCAGCAGCTACCAGGGAACAGAGACCCAGTACTTC	CASSYQGTETQYF
TRBV25-1	few	TRBJ2-7	TRBD1	TGTGCCAGCAGTGATCCCATGGGGACAGGGGAAGACGAGCAGTACTTC	CASSDPMGTGEDEQYF
TRBV2	-	TRBJ2-7	TRBD2	TGTGCCAGCAGTGAAGAGGCAGCGGGAGTAGGCAATGAGCAGTACTTC	CASSEEAAGVGNEQYF
TRBV4-1	-	TRBJ2-3	TRBD2	TGCGCCAGCAGCCAAGGGCCTATAGGAGGGAGGGCAGATACGCAGTATTTT	CASSQGPIGGRADTQYF
TRBV28	-	TRBJ2-7	-	TGTGCCAGCACCCTGGACTACGAGCAGTACTTC	CASTLDYEQYF
TRBV29-1	-	TRBJ1-1	-	TGCAGCGTTGAAGTGGGACAGAACACTGAAGCTTTCTTT	CSVEVGQNTEAFF
TRBV20-1	few	TRBJ2-5	TRBD2	TGCAGTGCTAGTCGAGACCGCGGGAGACAAGAGACCCAGTACTTC	CSASRDRGRQETQYF
TRBV6-2/TRBV6-3	few	TRBJ1-6	TRBD1	TGTGCCAGCCGTCCCGGGACAGGGAATTCACCCCTCCACTTT	CASRPGTGNSPLHF
TRBV15	-	TRBJ2-1	TRBD2	TGTGCCACCAGCACGGGACTAGCGGATGAGCAGTTCTTC	CATSTGLADEQFF
TRBV21-1	-	TRBJ2-7	-	TGTGCCAGCACCCAAAGGGGTAAACTAGCGGGAGTTCGGTACGAGCAGTACTTC	CASTQRGKLAGVRYEQYF
TRBV4-3	-	TRBJ1-6	-	TGCGCCAGCAGCCAGTCCGTAGGTCAGGACGGGGATAATTCACCCCTCCACTTT	CASSQSVGQDGDNSPLHF
TRBV6-4	few	TRBJ2-7	-	TGTGCCAGCAGTGACTCGGGACAAAACTACGAGCAGTACTTC	CASSDSGQNYEQYF
TRBV20-1	few	TRBJ1-5	-	TGCAGTGCTAGATATAGCAATCAGCCCCAGCATTTT	CSARYSNQPQHF
TRBV2	-	TRBJ2-5	-	TGTGCCAGCAGTGCGAGTGAGGAGACCCAGTACTTC	CASSASEETQYF
TRBV5-5	-	TRBJ1-5	-	TGTGCCAGCAGCTTGGCGGCGTTAGGCAATCAGCCCCAGCATTTT	CASSLAALGNQPQHF
TRBV7-9	-	TRBJ1-6	-	TGTGCCAGCAGACCATTGCAGGGTGGCGATAATTCGCCCCTCCACTTT	CASRPLQGGDNSPLHF
TRBV7-8	-	TRBJ2-2	TRBD2	TGTGCCAGCAGCTTAGATGCGGGGACTAGTGGCACCGGGGAGCTGTTTTTT	CASSLDAGTSGTGELFF
TRBV5-6	few	TRBJ2-7	TRBD2	TGTGCCAGCAGCCTCCATGGACTAGCCCGATACGAGCAGTACTTC	CASSLHGLARYEQYF
TRBV6-1	-	TRBJ2-5	-	TGTGCCAGCAGTGAAGATGTTAGCAGCTACAATGAGCAGTACTTC	CASSEDVSSYNEQYF
TRBV6-2/TRBV6-3	few	TRBJ2-1	-	TGTGCCAGCAGTTACCTCGGACAGAAAGCTAAGGACAATGAGCAGTTCTTC	CASSYLGQKAKDNEQFF
TRBV2	few	TRBJ2-5	-	TGTGCCAGCAGACCCGAGGGCTACCAAGAGACCCAGTACTTC	CASRPEGYQETQYF
TRBV12-5	-	TRBJ2-1	TRBD2	TGTGCTAGTGGTTCCCTCCTAGCGGGTGAGCAGTTCTTC	CASGSLLAGEQFF
TRBV20-1	-	TRBJ2-2	-	TGCAGTGCCATGGGGGCTACGAACACCGGGGAGCTGTTTTTT	CSAMGATNTGELFF
TRBV7-8	few	TRBJ2-7	TRBD2	TGTGCCAGCAGCTTAGAACTAGCGGGCCTCTACGAGCAGTACTTC	CASSLELAGLYEQYF
TRBV12-3/TRBV12-4	-	TRBJ1-2	-	TGTGCCAGCAGTTTAGAGAGCCAGGGGTACTATGGCTACACCTTC	CASSLESQGYYGYTF
TRBV5-1	-	TRBJ2-7	TRBD2	TGCGCCAGCAGCTGGGAGGGACTACCGTCTGGGGAGCAGTACTTC	CASSWEGLPSGEQYF
TRBV20-1	-	TRBJ2-1	TRBD1	TGCAGTGCTGACAGGGGGCCTTACAATGAGCAGTTCTTC	CSADRGPYNEQFF
TRBV5-1	few	TRBJ1-2	-	TGCGCCAGCAGCTTGGCGCTTCTTCGGTCAGGGTTGGATGGCTACACCTTC	CASSLALLRSGLDGYTF
TRBV5-5	few	TRBJ2-3	-	TGTGCCAGCAGCTTTTCAGGGGACAGCACAGATACGCAGTATTTT	CASSFSGDSTDTQYF
TRBV6-1	-	TRBJ1-5	-	TGTGCCAGCACCATCAGAGGCGGAAGGGGTCAGCCCCAGCATTTT	CASTIRGGRGQPQHF
TRBV3-1	-	TRBJ2-2	-	TGTGCCAGCAGCCAATTCGCGGGCTTGAACACCGGGGAGCTGTTTTTT	CASSQFAGLNTGELFF
TRBV7-2	-	TRBJ2-7	-	TGTGCCAGCAGCCTTGGCCCTGGACGGTCCTACGAGCAGTACTTC	CASSLGPGRSYEQYF
TRBV28	few	TRBJ2-1	TRBD1	TGTGCCAGCAGCCGGACAGGGGGCGCTTACGAGCAGTTCTTC	CASSRTGGAYEQFF